The 20 T cell receptor beta chains presented below share a single source sample, sequenced in a study of T cell repertoires in cytomegalovirus infection. The antigens of these receptors remain unknown. TCRdb re-called the reads with MiXCR, one entry per CDR3 protein. The repertoire holds about 700,000 distinct CDR3 sequences, with roughly 30% as singletons. Source: cultured PBMCs, taken from culture after CMV antigen stimulation. These receptors originate from a human donor in good health (CMV status not recorded). Some clones in this sample may be carry-over from other donors' samples.

The V and J genes are TRBV20-1 and TRBJ2-1; D call uncertain. Between the trimmed V and J ends, which lost 1 base and 9 bases, there was a span of 13 bases. CDR3 length: 13 amino acids. Germline values: CDR1 DFQATT, CDR2 SNEGSKA (reference sequence). In nucleotides, the CDR3 is TGCAGTGCTAGAGTCGTATCGCCTATTGAGCAGTTCTTC. Translating gives CSARVVSPIEQFF.

The V and J genes are TRBV7-6 and TRBJ2-3; possibly TRBD1 for D (5 bases). This CDR3 is built from 14 residues. Per germline, CDR1 SGHVS and CDR2 FNYEAQ. The V gene lost 5 bases and the J gene lost 2 bases, with 11 bases spanning the gap. The CDR3 spells CASSTAGSTDTQYF. In DNA, the CDR3 is TGTGCCAGCAGCACAGCAGGGTCCACAGATACGCAGTATTTT.

The V gene is TRBV6-5, the J gene TRBJ2-2, with a possible D match to TRBD2 (6 bases). The CDR3 is made up of 17 amino acids. V was cut by 0 bases and J by 8 bases, with 19 bases left in between. The germline V gene has CDR1 MNHEY and CDR2 SVGAGI. CDR3 bases: TGTGCCAGCAGTTACTCGCTACCGGGAGCGGGCGGGGGGGAGCTGTTTTTT. This translates into CASSYSLPGAGGGELFF.

The DNA of the CDR3 is TGCGCCAGCAGCCAAGATCTTGCGGCGGGGGGGCCGTACAATGAGCAGTTCTTC. This encodes CASSQDLAAGGPYNEQFF. The gene calls are TRBV4-1 and TRBJ2-1; 9 bases are shared with TRBD2. V was clipped by 0 bases and J by 4 bases; unmatched bases: 10. This CDR3 has 18 residues. Germline V CDR1 and CDR2: MGHRA, YSYEKL.

The chain links TRBV7-8 to TRBJ1-2, with 8 bases that match TRBD1. Germline V gene data show CDR1 as SGHVS and CDR2 as FQNEAQ. Unmatched junction bases numbered 9, after V lost 5 bases and J lost 1 base. There are 16 residues in the CDR3. The CDR3 loop reads CASSPLTGVSNYGYTF. The CDR3 bases are TGTGCCAGCAGCCCCTTGACAGGGGTGAGTAACTATGGCTACACCTTC.

The chain uses TRBV7-6 and TRBJ2-1, with D uncertain. The V gene lost 1 base and the J gene lost 2 bases, with 9 bases spanning the gap. CDR3 length equals 15 residues. Germline CDR1 is SGHVS and CDR2 is FNYEAQ. CDR3 residues: CASSLGLVAYNEQFF. The CDR3 region has the DNA TGTGCCAGCAGCTTAGGGCTAGTAGCCTACAATGAGCAGTTCTTC.

This rearrangement joins TRBV28 to TRBJ2-3; 8 nucleotides align to TRBD1. V shed 5 bases and J 14 bases; nucleotides not matched to a gene: 9. CDR1 is MDHEN, CDR2 SYDVKM, per germline. The CDR3 runs to 12 residues. For the CDR3, the DNA is TGTGCCAGCAGTCCGCGGACAGGGTTTAGGTATTTT. Protein product: CASSPRTGFRYF.

The chain combines TRBV7-9 with TRBJ2-3, with 14 positions matching TRBD2. Unmatched junction bases numbered 11, after V lost 5 bases and J lost 7 bases. This CDR3 is built from 17 residues. Germline V lookup: CDR1 SEHNR, CDR2 FQNEAQ (reference sequence). DNA for the CDR3: TGTGCCAGCAGCCCCCCGGGACTAGCGGGAGCACGAAATACGCAGTATTTT. Its protein product is CASSPPGLAGARNTQYF.

V gene TRBV7-9 combines with J gene TRBJ2-5; the D gene is possibly TRBD2 (5 bases). Germline V lookup: CDR1 SEHNR, CDR2 FQNEAQ (reference sequence). The CDR3 length is 13 residues. V was pared by 6 bases and J by 2 bases, with 10 bases between. The CDR3 loop is CASRGDGQETQYF. The CDR3 DNA reads TGTGCCAGCAGGGGAGACGGACAAGAGACCCAGTACTTC.

The chain has TRBV10-3 and TRBJ1-4; D might be TRBD1 (5 bases). CDR3 length: 17 residues. V gave up 2 bases and J gave up 3 bases, with 16 bases separating them. CDR1 is ENHRY and CDR2 is SYGVKD in the germline V gene. The chain's CDR3 is CAISEGRGSQANEKLFF. The CDR3 DNA reads as TGTGCCATCAGTGAGGGGAGGGGTTCGCAGGCTAATGAAAAACTGTTTTTT.

V is TRBV7-2 and J is TRBJ2-7; D ambiguous. V shed 5 bases and J shed 2 bases, with 16 bases lying between them. This CDR3 contains 15 residues. Germline-derived CDR1 and CDR2 are SGHTA and FQGNSA. The CDR3 here is CASSPGTHSAYEQYF. DNA of the CDR3: TGTGCCAGCAGCCCGGGCACGCACTCAGCCTACGAGCAGTACTTC. Full variable domain (rest looked up from reference TRBV7-2 and TRBJ2-7): GAGVSQSPSNKVTEKGKDVELRCDPISGHTALYWYRQSLGQGLEFLIYFQGNSAPDKSGLPSDRFSAERTGGSVSTLTIQRTQQEDSAVYLCASSPGTHSAYEQYFGPGTRLTVT.

This clonotype showed up just a few times. The V call is TRBV5-4, the J call TRBJ2-1; TRBD2 agrees at 8 bases. Trimming at V came to 0 bases and at J to 7 bases, leaving 15 bases not matched to a gene. The CDR3 has 18 residues. Per the germline V gene, CDR1 is SGHNT and CDR2 is YYREEE (reference sequence). The CDR3: CASSLAAGNGGAWNEQFF. In DNA form, the CDR3 reads TGTGCCAGCAGCTTGGCGGCAGGGAACGGGGGGGCCTGGAATGAGCAGTTCTTC.

This clonotype was detected many times. V gene TRBV7-2 combines with J gene TRBJ2-2; D call uncertain. Trimming cost V 5 bases and J 1 base, with 14 bases left between them. In germline, CDR1 is SGHTA, CDR2 FQGNSA. The CDR3 loop spans 16 amino acids. CDR3: CASSPRLAGNTGELFF. The CDR3 DNA sequence: TGTGCCAGCAGCCCACGTTTGGCTGGGAACACCGGGGAGCTGTTTTTT.

The chain couples TRBV28 to TRBJ1-5, with D unresolved. The CDR3 runs 14 residues. Trimming cost V 3 bases and J 3 bases, with 9 bases left between them. Germline assignment: CDR1 MDHEN and CDR2 SYDVKM. CDR3 protein: CASSFAGVNQPQHF. The CDR3 region has the DNA TGTGCCAGCAGTTTTGCGGGTGTCAATCAGCCCCAGCATTTT.

The rearrangement uses TRBV7-6 and TRBJ2-7; D is uncertain. V shed 3 bases and J shed 2 bases, with 8 bases lying between them. The CDR3 extends over 13 amino acids. Germline lookup yields CDR1 SGHVS and CDR2 FNYEAQ. The chain's CDR3 is CASSFSAAYEQYF. CDR3 nucleotide sequence: TGTGCCAGCAGCTTTTCGGCGGCCTACGAGCAGTACTTC.

This clonotype appeared once. The chain is built from TRBV19 and TRBJ2-7; 8 bases line up with TRBD2. Germline V lookup: CDR1 LNHDA, CDR2 SQIVND (reference sequence). After removal of 1 base from V and 7 bases from J, the junction contained 6 bases not matched to a gene. The CDR3 runs 14 residues. The CDR3 nucleotides are TGTGCCAGTAGTATAGGAGGGACTAGGTCGGAGCAGTACTTC. It encodes CASSIGGTRSEQYF. Full variable domain (remainder filled in from reference TRBV19 and TRBJ2-7): DGGITQSPKYLFRKEGQNVTLSCEQNLNHDAMYWYRQDPGQGLRLIYYSQIVNDFQKGDIAEGYSVSREKKESFPLTVTSAQKNPTAFYLCASSIGGTRSEQYFGPGTRLTVT.

This chain connects TRBV20-1 to TRBJ2-1; TRBD2 matches at 7 bases. The length of the CDR3 is 14 residues. Losses at the gene ends were 4 bases for V and 8 bases for J; bases not matched to a gene: 11. Germline V gene data show CDR1 as DFQATT and CDR2 as SNEGSKA (reference sequence). CDR3 in amino acids: CSATVAGLGDEQFF. The CDR3 nucleotides are TGCAGTGCTACGGTAGCGGGCCTGGGGGATGAGCAGTTCTTC.

This clonotype has a count of ten or more. CDR3 DNA sequence: TGTGCCAGCAGCTTAGCACAGGGCGTAACTAATGAAAAACTGTTTTTT. This sequence encodes CASSLAQGVTNEKLFF. The chain is built from TRBV7-8 and TRBJ1-4; D perhaps matches TRBD1 (6 bases). Looked up from germline, CDR1 is SGHVS and CDR2 is FQNEAQ. The CDR3 has 16 amino acids. Trimming cost V 0 bases and J 1 base, with 9 bases left between them.

The chain joins TRBV7-2 to TRBJ2-5; D remains unclear. V gave up 1 base and J gave up 3 bases, with 21 bases separating them. Germline lookup yields CDR1 SGHTA and CDR2 FQGNSA. The CDR3 has 18 amino acids. The CDR3 here is CASSLGWRKSSAKETQYF. The CDR3 DNA reads as TGTGCCAGCAGCTTAGGATGGCGGAAGTCCTCGGCGAAAGAGACCCAGTACTTC. The variable domain in full, with the rest retrieved from reference TRBV7-2 and TRBJ2-5, is GAGVSQSPSNKVTEKGKDVELRCDPISGHTALYWYRQSLGQGLEFLIYFQGNSAPDKSGLPSDRFSAERTGGSVSTLTIQRTQQEDSAVYLCASSLGWRKSSAKETQYFGPGTRLLVL.

This chain links TRBV10-3 with TRBJ2-5; 11 bases map to TRBD2. The germline CDR1 and CDR2 sequences are ENHRY and SYGVKD. There are 16 residues in the CDR3. V lost 4 bases to trimming and J lost 0 bases; unmatched junction nucleotides: 4. This CDR3 is CAISASGRTYQETQYF. CDR3 in DNA: TGTGCCATCAGTGCTAGCGGGAGGACGTACCAAGAGACCCAGTACTTC.